This TCR beta chain was found in a study of identical twins. Regarding the study as a whole: Insertions ran lower in abundant cord blood beta clonotypes, though not in memory repertoires. Because invariant MAIT and iNKT cells could be present, zero-insertion analyses could be partly confounded.

In the case of this clonotype: Its matching antigen is unknown.

A universal primer site was added by template switching, and unique molecular identifiers were carried by the cDNA. TCRdb passed the 5' RACE reads through MiXCR, listing each CDR3 protein once. This sample has under 250,000 distinct CDR3 sequences, with about 12% found just once. The CDR3 runs 15 residues. The germline gives CDR1 SGHTA, CDR2 FQGNSA. V dropped 2 bases and J dropped 4 bases, with 11 bases sitting between them. This same sample was also taken into another study, of yellow fever vaccine responses in identical twins. That work adds: As reported, the vaccine T cell response of twins seemed partly convergent and partly personalized.

This receptor was obtained from a woman aged 18-29 years in good health. The sample was memory (CD45RO+) T cells sorted from blood. The chain links TRBV7-2 to TRBJ2-2, with a tentative D call TRBD2 (6 bases). The CDR3 nucleotides read TGTGCCAGCAGCTTACTAGCGCGGGGCACCGGGGAGCTGTTTTTT. Its translation is CASSLLARGTGELFF.